Listed here are 25 T cell receptor beta chains from one sample, sequenced in a study of control samples from healthy donors and cancer patients (TCRdb year 2020). To prepare the library, the immunoSEQ multiplex PCR assay was applied. TCRdb took over this immuneACCESS table, retaining in-frame rearrangements with V and J assigned. Such tables are incomplete; in checked studies, under half of the missing clones stem from an unresolved V gene, and the remainder is unexplained. In all, the sample holds about 35,000 clones, and over 85% of those were seen once. The biggest ten clones account for 1.5% to 2% of the sample. Material: PBMCs. All receptors come from a man between 40 and 49 years old with colorectal cancer.

The chain links TRBV5-1 to TRBJ1-1; D remains ambiguous. The CDR3 consists of 14 residues. V dropped 4 bases and J dropped 4 bases, with 14 bases sitting between them. CDR1 SGHRS and CDR2 YFSETQ come from the germline V gene. The CDR3 is CASSPAPGSTEAFF. For the CDR3, the DNA is TGCGCCAGCAGCCCGGCTCCGGGAAGCACTGAAGCTTTCTTT.

This chain connects TRBV12-3 or TRBV12-4 to TRBJ2-7; D is undetermined. V lost 4 bases and J lost 3, with 7 bases in between. CDR3 length equals 12 residues. The CDR3 is CASSSNLYEQYF. The CDR3 DNA is TGTGCCAGCAGTTCGAACCTCTACGAGCAGTACTTC.

The chain recombines TRBV5-4 with TRBJ2-1, with TRBD2 matching over 7 bases. Germline loops: CDR1 SGHNT, CDR2 YYREEE (reference sequence). The J segment lost 7 bases and the V segment lost 3 bases, leaving 7 bases of the junction unmatched. This CDR3 region has 14 residues. The CDR3 bases are TGTGCCAGCAGCTCGGCGGACGGGAGGAATGAGCAGTTCTTC. As protein: CASSSADGRNEQFF.

This chain links TRBV29-1 with TRBJ1-1; the D is unclear. CDR1 and CDR2 (germline): SQVTM, ANQGSEA. CDR3 length: 11 amino acids. The V end was cut by 8 bases, the J end by 11 bases, with 18 bases between. The CDR3 region is CSTSHEFSAFF. The CDR3 region has the DNA TGCAGCACCTCGCACGAGTTTTCGGCTTTCTTT.

This chain uses TRBV16 with TRBJ1-4; 7 positions match TRBD1. V lost 2 bases, J lost 8 bases, and 14 bases stayed unmatched. Germline V lookup: CDR1 KGHSY, CDR2 FQNENV. This CDR3 spans 17 amino acids. This CDR3 reads CASSQTGENAGLEKLFF. The CDR3 bases are TGTGCCAGCAGCCAAACAGGGGAAAATGCGGGATTGGAAAAACTGTTTTTT.

The genes are TRBV5-8 and TRBJ1-5, with D maybe TRBD1 (5 bases). V lost 1 base and J lost 4, with 9 bases in between. The CDR3 is 14 amino acids. Germline-derived CDR1 and CDR2 are SGHTS and YDEGEE. CDR3 sequence (DNA): TGTGCCAGCAGCTTGAGGGGCCGGAATCAGCCCCAGCATTTT. It encodes CASSLRGRNQPQHF.

The V gene is TRBV3-1 (or the pseudogene TRBV3-2), the J gene TRBJ2-2, with a weak D call TRBD1 (6 bases). CDR1 and CDR2 (germline): LGHDT, YNNKEL (reference sequence). Trimming left V 4 bases short and J 5 bases short, with 11 bases between. The CDR3 runs to 14 residues. The CDR3 is CASSPTGLTGELFF. In DNA, the CDR3 is TGTGCCAGCAGCCCCACAGGGTTAACCGGGGAGCTGTTTTTT.

The genes are TRBV18 and TRBJ1-5; D may be TRBD1 (5 bases). V lost 4 bases, J lost 3 bases, and 10 bases lay in between. CDR1 is KGHSH, CDR2 LQKENI, per germline. The CDR3 is 14 residues long. The CDR3 region is CASSQGPTNQPQHF. CDR3 bases: TGTGCCAGCTCACAGGGACCGACCAATCAGCCCCAGCATTTT.

The chain employs TRBV15 and TRBJ2-2; D gene ambiguous. The V gene lost 0 bases and the J gene lost 6 bases, with 17 bases spanning the gap. CDR3 length: 17 residues. Germline V gene data show CDR1 as LNHNV and CDR2 as YYDKDF (reference sequence). This CDR3 reads CATSRDRSSRSPGELFF. CDR3 nucleotide sequence: TGTGCCACCAGCAGAGATCGGAGCTCCCGGAGTCCCGGGGAGCTGTTTTTT.

The chain links TRBV2 to TRBJ2-5, with D maybe TRBD2 (6 bases). There are 13 residues in the CDR3. CDR1 SNHLY and CDR2 FYNNEI come from the germline V gene. V lost 3 bases, J lost 5 bases, and 10 bases lay in between. The CDR3 sequence: CASSELRGETQYF. The CDR3 region has the DNA TGTGCCAGCAGTGAGCTGCGGGGTGAGACCCAGTACTTC.

The CDR3 sequence: CASSQGAFSGNTIYF. CDR3 coding DNA: TGTGCCAGCAGCCAGGGTGCTTTCTCTGGAAACACCATATATTTT. V is TRBV7-6 and J is TRBJ1-3, with TRBD1 as a possible D gene (5 bases). V dropped 5 bases and J dropped 0 bases, with 11 bases sitting between them. The CDR3 loop spans 15 amino acids. Per the germline V gene, CDR1 is SGHVS and CDR2 is FNYEAQ.

This rearrangement joins TRBV5-5 to TRBJ1-6, with 7 bases that match TRBD1. CDR3 length equals 14 residues. CDR1 and CDR2 from the germline V gene are SGHKS and YYEKEE (reference sequence). J gave up 7 bases and V 4 bases, and 5 bases lay outside the gene matches. DNA for the CDR3: TGTGCCAGCAGCAGGGACAGCCAGAATTCACCCCTCCACTTT. Amino acids: CASSRDSQNSPLHF.

CDR3 protein: CASHPGTVNTEAFF. The CDR3 region has the DNA TGTGCCAGCCATCCCGGGACGGTGAACACTGAAGCTTTCTTT. The chain couples TRBV21-1 to TRBJ1-1. TRBV21-1 is an annotated pseudogene. CDR3 length: 14 residues.

The gene calls are TRBV11-2 and TRBJ2-1; maybe TRBD1 (6 bases). The CDR3 sequence is 14 residues long. Between the trimmed V and J ends, which lost 4 bases and 6 bases, there was a span of 13 bases. Germline V gives CDR1 SGHAT, CDR2 FQNNGV. The CDR3 here is CASSSFDRFNEQFF. DNA of the CDR3: TGTGCCAGCAGCTCATTTGACAGGTTCAATGAGCAGTTCTTC.

The V and J genes are TRBV5-1 and TRBJ1-4; TRBD1 matches 7 bases. The CDR3 runs 13 residues. The V and J ends lost 0 bases and 7 bases, in that order; junction bases with no gene match: 0. Per germline, CDR1 SGHRS and CDR2 YFSETQ. The CDR3 DNA follows: TGCGCCAGCAGCTTGGGACAGGGTGAAAAACTGTTTTTT. Translating it yields CASSLGQGEKLFF. Complete variable domain (other parts from reference TRBV5-1 and TRBJ1-4): KAGVTQTPRYLIKTRGQQVTLSCSPISGHRSVSWYQQTPGQGLQFLFEYFSETQRNKGNFPGRFSGRQFSNSRSEMNVSTLELGDSALYLCASSLGQGEKLFFGSGTQLSVL.

The chain has TRBV2 and TRBJ2-5, with 9 positions matching TRBD1. The CDR3 runs to 15 residues. V lost 8 bases and J lost 4; bases outside the gene matches: 11. CDR1 is SNHLY, CDR2 FYNNEI, per germline. CDR3 protein: CASEVQGAAGETQYF. As DNA, the CDR3 is TGTGCCAGCGAAGTACAGGGGGCAGCCGGAGAGACCCAGTACTTC.

The chain links TRBV5-1 to TRBJ1-4, with unresolved D. Germline V gene data show CDR1 as SGHRS and CDR2 as YFSETQ. Trimming took off 0 bases at V and 7 bases at J, with 13 bases between the two ends. The CDR3 consists of 15 residues. The chain's CDR3 is CASSLASTLGEKLFF. For the CDR3, the DNA is TGCGCCAGCAGCTTGGCTAGCACCCTGGGTGAAAAACTGTTTTTT.

V is TRBV4-2 and J is TRBJ2-1; 12 positions match TRBD1. J was trimmed by 8 bases and V by 0 bases; bases with no gene match: 5. The CDR3 length is 16 residues. The germline gives CDR1 LGHNA, CDR2 YNFKEQ. CDR3 in DNA: TGTGCCAGCAGCCAAGAAGGGACAGGGGGCGTCGATGAGCAGTTCTTC. This gives the protein CASSQEGTGGVDEQFF.

The chain joins TRBV14 to TRBJ1-1; the D is unclear. Germline CDR1 SGHDN, CDR2 FVKESK. The CDR3 consists of 14 residues. The V end lost 3 bases, the J end lost 5 bases, and 13 bases lay between the germline ends. CDR3 sequence (DNA): TGTGCCAGCAGCCAGCTTCGTATGGTTACTGAAGCTTTCTTT. Residues: CASSQLRMVTEAFF. The variable domain in full, completed from reference TRBV14 and TRBJ1-1, reads EAGVTQFPSHSVIEKGQTVTLRCDPISGHDNLYWYRRVMGKEIKFLLHFVKESKQDESGMPNNRFLAERTGGTYSTLKVQPAELEDSGVYFCASSQLRMVTEAFFGQGTRLTVV.

The gene calls are TRBV7-9 and TRBJ1-1; a possible D gene is TRBD1 (5 bases). Trimming cost V 7 bases and J 8 bases, with 17 bases left between them. In germline, CDR1 is SEHNR, CDR2 FQNEAQ (reference sequence). The CDR3 is 13 amino acids. CDR3 sequence reads: CASTPAHGGEAFF. The CDR3 DNA reads as TGTGCCAGCACCCCTGCACACGGGGGGGAAGCTTTCTTT.

The J gene is TRBJ2-7, the V gene TRBV5-6; TRBD2 is a possible D gene (5 bases). There are 12 residues in the CDR3. The germline CDR1 and CDR2 sequences are SGHDT and YYEEEE. The V and J ends lost 5 bases and 7 bases respectively, with 13 bases between them. The CDR3 reads CASRTGLGEQYF. The CDR3 DNA reads as TGTGCCAGCAGGACGGGGTTGGGGGAGCAGTACTTC.

This chain joins TRBV2 and TRBJ2-2; TRBD2 agrees at 14 bases. CDR1 and CDR2 from the germline V gene are SNHLY and FYNNEI. The CDR3 has 16 residues. Losses at the gene ends were 8 bases for V and 1 base for J; bases not matched to a gene: 3. In DNA, the CDR3 is TGTGCCAGCGGACTAGCGGGGGGCGGGAACACCGGGGAGCTGTTTTTT. It specifies CASGLAGGGNTGELFF.

This chain links TRBV30 with TRBJ1-1; D might be TRBD1 (5 bases). Germline-derived CDR1 and CDR2 are GTSNPN and SVGIG (reference sequence). V gave up 2 bases and J gave up 8 bases, with 9 bases separating them. This CDR3 spans 11 amino acids. CDR3 sequence reads: CAWSQGVEAFF. Written as DNA, the CDR3 is TGTGCCTGGAGTCAAGGGGTGGAAGCTTTCTTT.

The chain links TRBV19 to TRBJ1-5, with TRBD1 matching 7 bases. This CDR3 region has 15 residues. Germline loops: CDR1 LNHDA, CDR2 SQIVND (reference sequence). V gave up 8 bases and J gave up 0 bases; unmatched junction bases: 7. Here the CDR3 reads CASGGGQISNQPQHF. The CDR3 DNA reads as TGTGCCAGTGGGGGGGGACAGATTAGCAATCAGCCCCAGCATTTT.

In its sample, this clone was seen once. J is TRBJ1-2 and V is TRBV5-4; no definite D call. The CDR3 consists of 11 residues. The germline V gene has CDR1 SGHNT and CDR2 YYREEE (reference sequence). The ends were cut back, 0 bases at V and 8 bases at J, with 5 bases in the middle. CDR3 sequence (DNA): TGTGCCAGCAGCTTGGTGGAAGGCTACACCTTC. This codes for CASSLVEGYTF.